Listed here are 26 T cell receptor beta chains from one sample, sequenced in a study of PD-1 blockade in classical Hodgkin lymphoma. Relapses following autologous stem cell transplantation were seen in all patients, with brentuximab vedotin exposure varying. Method: immunoSEQ multiplex PCR; TCRdb's copy keeps in-frame clones and lacks some. The profile shows around 99,000 clones, roughly 81% of them singletons. The specimen comprised peripheral blood mononuclear cells (PBMCs), sampled before the second cycle of nivolumab. These receptors originate from a human donor with classical Hodgkin lymphoma.

This clone has only a few counts. This sequence joins TRBV7-2 and TRBJ1-2; unclear D gene. Germline V gives CDR1 SGHTA, CDR2 FQGNSA. The CDR3 has 12 residues. Trimming stripped 2 bases from V and 4 bases from J, with 5 bases between. CDR3 coding DNA: TGTGCCAGCAGCTTACCAGGCTATGGCTACACCTTC. Translating gives CASSLPGYGYTF. Using reference TRBV7-2 and TRBJ1-2 for the parts outside the CDR3, the full variable domain is GAGVSQSPSNKVTEKGKDVELRCDPISGHTALYWYRQSLGQGLEFLIYFQGNSAPDKSGLPSDRFSAERTGGSVSTLTIQRTQQEDSAVYLCASSLPGYGYTFGSGTRLTVV.

This clone has just a few counts. V gene TRBV27 combines with J gene TRBJ1-5; D ambiguous. CDR1 is MNHEY and CDR2 is SMNVEV in the germline V gene (reference sequence). This CDR3 comprises 12 residues. V was clipped by 9 bases and J by 4 bases, with 10 bases between them. Here the CDR3 DNA reads TGTGCCAGTGCTTCGGGTAATCAGCCCCAGCATTTT. Amino acids: CASASGNQPQHF.

The chain employs TRBV29-1 and TRBJ2-3, with D possibly matching TRBD2 (6 bases). Trimming stripped 6 bases from V and 2 bases from J, with 12 bases between. The CDR3 contains 13 residues. From germline, CDR1 is SQVTM and CDR2 ANQGSEA. CDR3 loop: CSVGRDFTDTQYF. The CDR3 nucleotides read TGCAGCGTCGGTCGGGACTTCACAGATACGCAGTATTTT.

This sequence joins TRBV9 and TRBJ1-2; D is perhaps TRBD1 (5 bases). This CDR3 comprises 14 residues. V lost 4 bases and J 3 bases, leaving 13 bases between the germline ends. Germline CDR1 reads SGDLS; CDR2 reads YYNGEE. The CDR3 loop reads CASSPPGTHYGYTF. The CDR3 DNA reads as TGTGCCAGCAGCCCACCTGGGACCCACTATGGCTACACCTTC.

V and J are TRBV7-8 and TRBJ2-3; D is perhaps TRBD1 or TRBD2 (5 bases each). Trimming left V 3 bases short and J 8 bases short, with 15 bases between. Germline lookup yields CDR1 SGHVS and CDR2 FQNEAQ. The CDR3 spans 14 residues. In DNA form, the CDR3 reads TGTGCCAGCAGCTTGGAGAGGGGCGGTCGTACGCAGTATTTT. It encodes CASSLERGGRTQYF.

The J gene is TRBJ2-1, the V gene TRBV7-8; a weak D match, TRBD1 (6 bases). Germline lookup yields CDR1 SGHVS and CDR2 FQNEAQ. The CDR3 contains 13 residues. V lost 5 bases and J 9 bases, leaving 14 bases between the germline ends. The CDR3 spells CASSPLPGAEQFF. As DNA, the CDR3 is TGTGCCAGCAGCCCCCTCCCAGGGGCTGAGCAGTTCTTC.

The chain combines TRBV11-1 with TRBJ2-1, with D tentatively TRBD1 or TRBD2 (5 bases each). Germline CDR1 SGHAT, CDR2 FQDESV (reference sequence). The CDR3 spans 16 residues. With 2 bases removed from V and 0 bases from J, the gap between germline ends came to 11 bases. CDR3 loop: CASSLRGASSYNEQFF. In DNA, the CDR3 is TGTGCCAGCAGCTTAAGGGGAGCGAGCTCCTACAATGAGCAGTTCTTC.

The V gene is TRBV2, the J gene TRBJ2-7; 10 bases map to TRBD2. Losses at the gene ends were 5 bases for V and 3 bases for J; bases not matched to a gene: 10. The length of the CDR3 is 16 residues. From germline, CDR1 is SNHLY and CDR2 FYNNEI. The CDR3 is CASSPSAPSGSYEQYF. The CDR3 DNA follows: TGTGCCAGCAGTCCATCCGCCCCTAGCGGGAGCTACGAGCAGTACTTC.

The chain couples TRBV7-2 to TRBJ2-1; 12 bases match TRBD2. This CDR3 comprises 18 residues. The V gene end was trimmed by 0 bases and the J gene end by 6 bases; junction bases not matched to a gene: 9. Per the germline V gene, CDR1 is SGHTA and CDR2 is FQGNSA. The DNA for the CDR3 is TGTGCCAGCAGCTTAGCGCGCCGACTAGCGGGAGTTTCCAATGAGCAGTTCTTC. Translating gives CASSLARRLAGVSNEQFF.

V and J are TRBV5-1 and TRBJ2-1; D not certain. Germline V gene data show CDR1 as SGHRS and CDR2 as YFSETQ. This CDR3 is 16 amino acids long. V shed 4 bases and J shed 2 bases, with 16 bases lying between them. The CDR3 nucleotides are TGCGCCAGCAGCCCGACCGGCCAACCCGCCTACAATGAGCAGTTCTTC. This codes for CASSPTGQPAYNEQFF.

The genes are TRBV15 and TRBJ2-7; D tentatively reads TRBD1 or TRBD2 (5 bases each). There are 14 residues in the CDR3. Germline V gene lookup returns CDR1 LNHNV and CDR2 YYDKDF (reference sequence). Trimming stripped 5 bases from V and 2 bases from J, with 13 bases between. The CDR3 DNA reads as TGTGCCACCAGCCCGGAAGTGGGGGCCTACGAGCAGTACTTC. Amino acids: CATSPEVGAYEQYF.

The rearrangement uses TRBV6-5 and TRBJ2-7, with D unclear. This CDR3 contains 12 residues. Germline V gene lookup returns CDR1 MNHEY and CDR2 SVGAGI. The germline V and J ends were trimmed by 2 bases and 7 bases, with 9 bases remaining between them. DNA for the CDR3: TGTGCCAGCAGTTACGGGGTGGCGGAGCAGTACTTC. Amino acid sequence: CASSYGVAEQYF.

This chain joins TRBV6-6 and TRBJ1-2, with D possibly matching TRBD1 (6 bases). CDR3 length: 15 residues. From germline, CDR1 is MNHNY and CDR2 SVGAGI (reference sequence). Between the trimmed V and J ends, which lost 6 bases and 4 bases, there was a span of 18 bases. CDR3 sequence: CASSTWAGGPYGYTF. DNA of the CDR3: TGTGCCAGCAGCACCTGGGCGGGGGGCCCCTATGGCTACACCTTC.

The gene calls are TRBV5-6 and TRBJ1-5, with D perhaps matching TRBD1 (5 bases). V lost 1 base, J lost 1 base, and 9 bases lay in between. This CDR3 comprises 15 residues. Germline V lookup: CDR1 SGHDT, CDR2 YYEEEE. This CDR3 is CASSLYRGSNQPQHF. CDR3 nucleotide sequence: TGTGCCAGCAGCTTGTATAGGGGAAGCAATCAGCCCCAGCATTTT.

The J gene is TRBJ2-3, the V gene TRBV28, with TRBD2 matching over 7 bases. This CDR3 comprises 15 residues. CDR1 MDHEN and CDR2 SYDVKM come from the germline V gene. Losses at the gene ends were 7 bases for V and 0 bases for J; bases not matched to a gene: 7. CDR3 sequence reads: CASNEYSGSTDTQYF. CDR3 coding DNA: TGTGCCAGCAATGAGTATAGCGGGAGCACAGATACGCAGTATTTT.

V usage is TRBV7-9 and J usage is TRBJ2-7; 14 bases agree with TRBD2. This CDR3 spans 15 amino acids. Germline V lookup: CDR1 SEHNR, CDR2 FQNEAQ (reference sequence). V was pared by 3 bases and J by 7 bases, with 5 bases of the junction left unmatched. The CDR3 region has the DNA TGTGCCAGCAGCTTCGGACTAGCGGGAGGCGGGGAGCAGTACTTC. Protein: CASSFGLAGGGEQYF.

The genes are TRBV2 and TRBJ2-7, with 7 nucleotides matching TRBD2. The germline V gene encodes CDR1 SNHLY and CDR2 FYNNEI. J lost 2 bases, V lost 7 bases, and 5 bases had no gene match. CDR3 length equals 13 residues. This CDR3 is CASILAGAYEQYF. CDR3 sequence (DNA): TGTGCCAGCATACTGGCGGGGGCCTACGAGCAGTACTTC. Combining the CDR3 with reference TRBV2 and TRBJ2-7 gives the whole variable domain EPEVTQTPSHQVTQMGQEVILRCVPISNHLYFYWYRQILGQKVEFLVSFYNNEISEKSEIFDDQFSVERPDGSNFTLKIRSTKLEDSAMYFCASILAGAYEQYFGPGTRLTVT.

CDR3 loop: CASSPGNTIYF. CDR3 bases: TGCGCCAGCAGCCCGGGGAACACCATATATTTT. The chain combines TRBV10-2 with TRBJ1-3; D unresolved. This CDR3 has 11 residues. V lost 6 bases and J 7 bases, leaving 7 bases between the germline ends. Per germline, CDR1 WSHSY and CDR2 SAAADI.

The chain is built from TRBV14 and TRBJ2-3; D is undetermined. The CDR3 has 14 residues. V lost 4 bases and J lost 4, with 12 bases in between. Germline V gives CDR1 SGHDN, CDR2 FVKESK. CDR3 amino acids: CASSLRPSPDTQYF. DNA for the CDR3: TGTGCCAGCAGCCTTAGACCATCCCCAGATACGCAGTATTTT.

The rearrangement links TRBV10-3 to TRBJ2-1, with 10 positions matching TRBD2. Trimming at V came to 6 bases and at J to 0 bases, leaving 8 bases not matched to a gene. The CDR3 sequence is 17 residues long. Germline CDR1 ENHRY, CDR2 SYGVKD. The CDR3 region has the DNA TGTGCCATCAGAGGACTAGCGGCCTCCAACTCCTACAATGAGCAGTTCTTC. It translates to CAIRGLAASNSYNEQFF.

The gene calls are TRBV11-2 and TRBJ2-7; 10 bases align to TRBD2. V lost 6 bases, J lost 4 bases, and 9 bases stayed unmatched. CDR3 length equals 15 residues. Germline assignment: CDR1 SGHAT and CDR2 FQNNGV. CDR3 protein: CASRPEREGWYEQYF. The DNA of the CDR3 is TGTGCCAGCAGACCCGAGCGGGAGGGATGGTACGAGCAGTACTTC.

The genes are TRBV7-9 and TRBJ2-1; 10 bases are a match to TRBD1. Germline CDR1 and CDR2: SEHNR and FQNEAQ (reference sequence). Losses at the gene ends were 3 bases for V and 4 bases for J; bases not matched to a gene: 3. The CDR3 length is 15 residues. CDR3 nucleotides: TGTGCCAGCAGCTTTGGACAGGGGGGGTACAATGAGCAGTTCTTC. This gives the protein CASSFGQGGYNEQFF.

The chain combines TRBV2 with TRBJ2-1; no reliable D call. The CDR3 is 12 residues long. V was clipped by 3 bases and J by 4 bases, with 4 bases between them. Germline CDR1 reads SNHLY; CDR2 reads FYNNEI. Here the CDR3 DNA reads TGTGCCAGCAGTGAGGGATACAATGAGCAGTTCTTC. It yields the protein CASSEGYNEQFF.

This chain joins TRBV7-2 and TRBJ2-2; D call uncertain. The CDR3 spans 14 residues. Germline CDR1 and CDR2: SGHTA and FQGNSA. Trimming cost V 1 base and J 5 bases, with 8 bases left between them. CDR3 sequence (DNA): TGTGCCAGCAGCTTAGGGTGGGGAACCGGGGAGCTGTTTTTT. This gives the protein CASSLGWGTGELFF.

In DNA form, the CDR3 reads TGTGCCAGCAGTTTAAACAGGGCGGACTATGGCTACACCTTC. It translates to CASSLNRADYGYTF. The chain employs TRBV28 and TRBJ1-2, with D possibly matching TRBD1 (6 bases). CDR1 and CDR2 (germline): MDHEN, SYDVKM. CDR3 length equals 14 residues. V was pared by 2 bases and J by 3 bases, with 10 bases between.

The chain combines TRBV10-3 with TRBJ2-7; 7 bases line up with TRBD1. The V gene end was trimmed by 2 bases and the J gene end by 0 bases; junction bases not matched to a gene: 1. The germline CDR1 and CDR2 sequences are ENHRY and SYGVKD. The length of the CDR3 is 14 residues. CDR3 in amino acids: CAISERTGSYEQYF. The CDR3 DNA reads as TGTGCCATCAGTGAGCGGACAGGCTCCTACGAGCAGTACTTC.